Following are 14 T cell receptor beta chains from one sample sequenced in a study of blood T cell repertoires in COVID-19. Data came from immunoSEQ multiplex PCR; TCRdb stores just in-frame clones and leaves some out. The sample includes some 200,000 clones, 86% of them seen just once. The sequenced material came from peripheral blood. These receptors all come from a man at least 80 years old with acute or convalescent COVID-19.

Comments on this clone: This sample includes further DNA sequences coding for the same CDR3. The V call is TRBV3-1 (or the pseudogene TRBV3-2), the J call TRBJ1-3; D ambiguous. Germline CDR1 reads LGHDT; CDR2 reads YNNKEL (reference sequence). The V gene lost 1 base and the J gene lost 1 base, with 8 bases spanning the gap. The CDR3 length is 15 residues. CDR3 protein: CASSQGRGSGNTIYF. Here the CDR3 DNA reads TGTGCCAGCAGCCAAGGTCGAGGGTCTGGAAACACCATATATTTT.

The chain is built from TRBV3-1 (or the pseudogene TRBV3-2) and TRBJ1-1, with D possibly TRBD1 on 6 matching bases. The germline V gene has CDR1 LGHDT and CDR2 YNNKEL (reference sequence). This CDR3 is built from 13 residues. The germline V and J ends were trimmed by 7 bases and 1 base, with 10 bases remaining between them. CDR3 nucleotide sequence: TGTGCCAGCACTACAGGGTCGAACACTGAAGCTTTCTTT. Translation gives CASTTGSNTEAFF.

The chain couples TRBV15 to TRBJ2-7, with 7 bases identical to TRBD2. V shed 5 bases, J shed 0 bases, and the junction held 13 bases outside the gene matches. Germline values: CDR1 LNHNV, CDR2 YYDKDF (reference sequence). This CDR3 has 17 residues. The CDR3 region has the DNA TGTGCCACCAGCCCTGAAGGGCTAGCGGCCCCCTCCTACGAGCAGTACTTC. Translating gives CATSPEGLAAPSYEQYF.

The rearrangement links TRBV5-1 to TRBJ2-3, with 7 bases that match TRBD2. The CDR3 has 16 residues. V shed 1 base, J shed 1 base, and the junction held 6 bases outside the gene matches. In germline, CDR1 is SGHRS, CDR2 YFSETQ. For the CDR3, the DNA is TGCGCCAGCAGCTTGCTAGGACTAGGAGGCACAGATACGCAGTATTTT. Its translation is CASSLLGLGGTDTQYF.

This chain uses TRBV18 with TRBJ1-5, with D unresolved. Trimming took 5 bases from V and 5 from J, leaving 7 bases between them. Germline V lookup: CDR1 KGHSH, CDR2 LQKENI. The CDR3 spans 12 residues. DNA for the CDR3: TGTGCCAGCTCAACGGGTGATCAGCCCCAGCATTTT. This codes for CASSTGDQPQHF.

The chain links TRBV6-5 to TRBJ1-1, with TRBD1 identical over 8 bases. The CDR3 runs 13 residues. The V gene end was trimmed by 6 bases and the J gene end by 4 bases; junction bases not matched to a gene: 4. Germline V gene sequence: CDR1 MNHEY, CDR2 SVGAGI. CDR3 region: CASRDRAGTEAFF. The CDR3 coding sequence is TGTGCCAGCAGGGACAGGGCGGGCACTGAAGCTTTCTTT.

The V call is TRBV10-3, the J call TRBJ2-5; D possibly corresponds to TRBD1 (6 bases). The V end lost 8 bases, the J end lost 5 bases, and 15 bases lay between the germline ends. This CDR3 is built from 13 residues. The germline CDR1 and CDR2 sequences are ENHRY and SYGVKD. The CDR3 sequence is CAIGQGPVETQYF. In nucleotides, the CDR3 is TGTGCCATCGGTCAGGGGCCCGTCGAGACCCAGTACTTC.

V usage is TRBV19 and J usage is TRBJ2-7, with D possibly matching TRBD2 (5 bases). Trimming pared 2 bases from V and 6 bases from J, leaving 14 bases between. The CDR3 is made up of 14 amino acids. Germline V gene data show CDR1 as LNHDA and CDR2 as SQIVND (reference sequence). CDR3 in DNA: TGTGCCAGTAGTATAAAGGGAGCAGCCCTCGAGCAGTACTTC. Encoded protein: CASSIKGAALEQYF.

This clone showed up just a few times. The gene calls are TRBV5-6 and TRBJ2-2; 7 nucleotides align to TRBD1. Germline V lookup: CDR1 SGHDT, CDR2 YYEEEE. Germline trimming cut 2 bases from V and 2 bases from J; bases unmatched to any gene: 6. This CDR3 spans 16 amino acids. The CDR3 reads CASSFTRTGNTGELFF. DNA for the CDR3: TGTGCCAGCAGCTTTACGAGGACAGGTAACACCGGGGAGCTGTTTTTT.

The chain has TRBV5-1 and TRBJ1-2; TRBD1 is a possible D gene (6 bases). The V gene's germline CDR1 is SGHRS and CDR2 YFSETQ. V lost 5 bases and J 2 bases, leaving 13 bases between the germline ends. This CDR3 has 14 residues. The CDR3 bases are TGCGCCAGCAGTAATGGGGACACGAACTATGGCTACACCTTC. Translation gives CASSNGDTNYGYTF. The full variable domain, in which reference TRBV5-1 and TRBJ1-2 provide the parts outside the CDR3, is KAGVTQTPRYLIKTRGQQVTLSCSPISGHRSVSWYQQTPGQGLQFLFEYFSETQRNKGNFPGRFSGRQFSNSRSEMNVSTLELGDSALYLCASSNGDTNYGYTFGSGTRLTVV.

The chain joins TRBV5-4 to TRBJ2-1; 10 nucleotides agree with TRBD1. Germline lookup yields CDR1 SGHNT and CDR2 YYREEE (reference sequence). V was clipped by 1 base and J by 8 bases; unmatched bases: 3. The CDR3 sequence is 14 residues long. The DNA for the CDR3 is TGTGCCAGCAGCTTGCGACAGGGGGCCTATGAGCAGTTCTTC. This sequence encodes CASSLRQGAYEQFF. Looking up the rest from reference TRBV5-4 and TRBJ2-1 gives the full variable domain: ETGVTQSPTHLIKTRGQQVTLRCSSQSGHNTVSWYQQALGQGPQFIFQYYREEENGRGNFPPRFSGLQFPNYSSELNVNALELDDSALYLCASSLRQGAYEQFFGPGTRLTVL.

The genes are TRBV7-9 and TRBJ1-1, with D maybe TRBD1 (5 bases). The V and J ends lost 0 bases and 6 bases respectively, with 17 bases between them. Germline V lookup: CDR1 SEHNR, CDR2 FQNEAQ (reference sequence). The CDR3 sequence is 16 residues long. The CDR3 protein is CASSLAYFGRGAEAFF. The CDR3 DNA reads as TGTGCCAGCAGCTTAGCGTATTTTGGTCGGGGGGCTGAAGCTTTCTTT.

The J gene is TRBJ2-5, the V gene TRBV5-1, with TRBD2 identical over 12 bases. Germline V gene lookup returns CDR1 SGHRS and CDR2 YFSETQ. This CDR3 has 19 amino acids. The V segment lost 4 bases and the J segment 4 bases; nucleotides outside the gene matches: 17. The CDR3 nucleotides read TGCGCCAGCAGCCGGGCGGCTAGCGGGAGGGCCGCGTTGGTAGAGACCCAGTACTTC. Amino acids: CASSRAASGRAALVETQYF.

This clone has only one observation. The CDR3 nucleotides are TGTGCCAGCACCCAAACTTATAATTCACCCCTCCACTTT. This gives the protein CASTQTYNSPLHF. The genes are TRBV6-5 and TRBJ1-6, with unresolved D. Germline CDR1 and CDR2: MNHEY and SVGAGI. Trimming cost V 7 bases and J 4 bases, with 8 bases left between them. CDR3 length: 13 amino acids.